The clone carrying this T cell receptor (beta chain) was counted only a few times. Antigen unknown. Both TRBC1 and TRBC2 were covered by a beta constant-region primer of two equimolar oligonucleotides. Four rounds of PCR amplified the ligated cDNA using nested alpha and beta constant-region primers plus SP2. TCRdb redid the calling of the UMI-ligation and nested PCR reads with MiXCR, one entry per CDR3 protein. The profile shows 150,000 or so distinct CDR3 sequences, roughly 22% of them singletons. This record comes from a study of naive and memory T cell subsets. Points from the study as a whole: Over 95% of naive TCR sequences appeared only once after error correction, unlike memory subsets. Naive repertoires, especially CD8, held a few larger clonotypes, possibly memory cells re-expressing CD45RA.

Deletions cut 0 bases from V and 0 bases from J, with 12 bases between. The CDR3 sequence is 16 residues long. Looked up from germline, CDR1 is DFQATT and CDR2 is SNEGSKA (reference sequence). This sequence joins TRBV20-1 and TRBJ2-4; no clear D. This clonotype was obtained from a human donor in good health. The sequencing input was naive CD4+ T cells from blood. The DNA of the CDR3 is TGCAGTGCTAGAGAGTTGAGAAGGCTAGCCAAAAACATTCAGTACTTC. Translating gives CSARELRRLAKNIQYF.